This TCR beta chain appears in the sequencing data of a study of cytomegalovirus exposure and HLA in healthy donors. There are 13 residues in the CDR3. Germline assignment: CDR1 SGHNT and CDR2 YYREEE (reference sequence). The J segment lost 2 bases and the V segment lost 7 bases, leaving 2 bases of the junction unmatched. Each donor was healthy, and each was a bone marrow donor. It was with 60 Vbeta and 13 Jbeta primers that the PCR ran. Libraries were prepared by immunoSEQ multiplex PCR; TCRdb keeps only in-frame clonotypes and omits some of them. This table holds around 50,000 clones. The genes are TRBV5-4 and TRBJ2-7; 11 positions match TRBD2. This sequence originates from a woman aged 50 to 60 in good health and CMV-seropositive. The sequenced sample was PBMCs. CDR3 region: CASATSGTYEQYF. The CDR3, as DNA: TGTGCCAGCGCGACTAGCGGGACCTACGAGCAGTACTTC.